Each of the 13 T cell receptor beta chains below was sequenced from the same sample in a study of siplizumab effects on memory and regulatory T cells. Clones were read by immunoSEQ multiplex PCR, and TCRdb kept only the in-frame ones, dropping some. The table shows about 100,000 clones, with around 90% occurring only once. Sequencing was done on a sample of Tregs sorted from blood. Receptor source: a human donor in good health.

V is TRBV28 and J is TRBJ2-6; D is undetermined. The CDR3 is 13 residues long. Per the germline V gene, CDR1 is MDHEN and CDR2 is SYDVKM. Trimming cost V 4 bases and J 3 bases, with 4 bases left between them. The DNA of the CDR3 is TGTGCCAGCAGTTCGGGTGGGGCCAACGTCCTGACTTTC. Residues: CASSSGGANVLTF.

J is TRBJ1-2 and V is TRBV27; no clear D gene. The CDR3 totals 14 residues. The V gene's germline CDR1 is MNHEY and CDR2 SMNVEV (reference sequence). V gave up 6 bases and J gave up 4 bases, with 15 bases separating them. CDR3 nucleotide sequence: TGTGCCAGCAGCCGGGATTTTAGACCCTATGGCTACACCTTC. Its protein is CASSRDFRPYGYTF.

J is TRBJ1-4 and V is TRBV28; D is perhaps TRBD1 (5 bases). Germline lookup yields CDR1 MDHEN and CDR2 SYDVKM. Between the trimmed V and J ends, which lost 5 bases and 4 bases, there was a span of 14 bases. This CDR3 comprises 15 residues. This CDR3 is CASSPLGGDNEKLFF. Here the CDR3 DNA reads TGTGCCAGCAGTCCCCTCGGGGGAGATAATGAAAAACTGTTTTTT.

This CDR3 is CATAVGPRETQYF. In DNA form, the CDR3 reads TGTGCCACCGCCGTCGGTCCGAGGGAGACCCAGTACTTC. The chain combines TRBV15 with TRBJ2-5, with no clear D. CDR3 length equals 13 residues. CDR1 LNHNV and CDR2 YYDKDF come from the germline V gene (reference sequence). Deletions cut 8 bases from V and 5 bases from J, with 15 bases between. The whole variable domain, remainder taken from reference TRBV15 and TRBJ2-5, is DAMVIQNPRYQVTQFGKPVTLSCSQTLNHNVMYWYQQKSSQAPKLLFHYYDKDFNNEADTPDNFQSRRPNTSFCFLDIRSPGLGDTAMYLCATAVGPRETQYFGPGTRLLVL.

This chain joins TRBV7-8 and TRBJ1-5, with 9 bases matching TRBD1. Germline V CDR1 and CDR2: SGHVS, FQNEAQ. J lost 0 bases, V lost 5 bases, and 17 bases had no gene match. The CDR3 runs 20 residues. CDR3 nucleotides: TGTGCCAGCAGCGCCAGAATGACCGGGACAGGGTTAGGTAGCAATCAGCCCCAGCATTTT. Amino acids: CASSARMTGTGLGSNQPQHF.

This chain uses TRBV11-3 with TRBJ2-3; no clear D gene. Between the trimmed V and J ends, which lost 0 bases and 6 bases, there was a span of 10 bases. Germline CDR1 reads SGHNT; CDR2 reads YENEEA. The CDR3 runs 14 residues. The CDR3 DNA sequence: TGTGCCAGCAGCTTAGATCCCTCCGGGGATACGCAGTATTTT. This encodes CASSLDPSGDTQYF.

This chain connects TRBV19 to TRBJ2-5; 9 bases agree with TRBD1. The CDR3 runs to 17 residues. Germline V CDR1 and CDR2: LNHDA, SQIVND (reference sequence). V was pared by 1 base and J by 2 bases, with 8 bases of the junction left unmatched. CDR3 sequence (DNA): TGTGCCAGTAGTATAGGCGGGTGGACAGGGGCACAAGAGACCCAGTACTTC. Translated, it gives CASSIGGWTGAQETQYF.

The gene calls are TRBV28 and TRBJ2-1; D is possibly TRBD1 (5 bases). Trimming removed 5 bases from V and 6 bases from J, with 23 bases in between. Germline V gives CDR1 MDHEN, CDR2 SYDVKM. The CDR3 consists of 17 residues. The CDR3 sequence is CASSPITGLVTSNEQFF. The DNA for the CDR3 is TGTGCCAGCAGTCCCATAACAGGTCTCGTTACCAGCAATGAGCAGTTCTTC.

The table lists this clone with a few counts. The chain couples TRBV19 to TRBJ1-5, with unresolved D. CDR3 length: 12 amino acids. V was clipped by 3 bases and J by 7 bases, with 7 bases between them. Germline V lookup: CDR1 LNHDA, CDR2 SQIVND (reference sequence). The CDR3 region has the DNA TGTGCCAGTAGTATGGCAAGCCAGCCCCAGCATTTT. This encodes CASSMASQPQHF.

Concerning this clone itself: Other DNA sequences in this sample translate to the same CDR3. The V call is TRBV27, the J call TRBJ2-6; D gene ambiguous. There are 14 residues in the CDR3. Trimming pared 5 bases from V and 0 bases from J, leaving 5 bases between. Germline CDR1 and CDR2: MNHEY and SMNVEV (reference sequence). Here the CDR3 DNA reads TGTGCCAGCAGTCTGAGCTCTGGGGCCAACGTCCTGACTTTC. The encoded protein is CASSLSSGANVLTF.

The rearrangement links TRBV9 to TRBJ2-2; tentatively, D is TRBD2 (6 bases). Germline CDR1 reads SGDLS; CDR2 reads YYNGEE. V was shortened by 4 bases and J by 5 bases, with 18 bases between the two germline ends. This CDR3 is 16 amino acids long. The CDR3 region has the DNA TGTGCCAGCAGCTCGACTACGGGAGTAGGAACCGGGGAGCTGTTTTTT. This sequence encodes CASSSTTGVGTGELFF.

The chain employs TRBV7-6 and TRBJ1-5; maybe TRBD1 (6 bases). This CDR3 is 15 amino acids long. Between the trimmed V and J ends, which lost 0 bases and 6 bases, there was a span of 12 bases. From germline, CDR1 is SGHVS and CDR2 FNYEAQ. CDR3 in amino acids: CASSLALGGGQPQHF. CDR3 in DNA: TGTGCCAGCAGCTTAGCGCTCGGGGGCGGTCAGCCCCAGCATTTT.

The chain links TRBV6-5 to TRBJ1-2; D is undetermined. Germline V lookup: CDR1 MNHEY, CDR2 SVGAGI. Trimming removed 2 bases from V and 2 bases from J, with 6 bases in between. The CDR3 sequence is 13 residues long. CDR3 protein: CASSYLANYGYTF. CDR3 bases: TGTGCCAGCAGTTACCTGGCGAACTATGGCTACACCTTC.